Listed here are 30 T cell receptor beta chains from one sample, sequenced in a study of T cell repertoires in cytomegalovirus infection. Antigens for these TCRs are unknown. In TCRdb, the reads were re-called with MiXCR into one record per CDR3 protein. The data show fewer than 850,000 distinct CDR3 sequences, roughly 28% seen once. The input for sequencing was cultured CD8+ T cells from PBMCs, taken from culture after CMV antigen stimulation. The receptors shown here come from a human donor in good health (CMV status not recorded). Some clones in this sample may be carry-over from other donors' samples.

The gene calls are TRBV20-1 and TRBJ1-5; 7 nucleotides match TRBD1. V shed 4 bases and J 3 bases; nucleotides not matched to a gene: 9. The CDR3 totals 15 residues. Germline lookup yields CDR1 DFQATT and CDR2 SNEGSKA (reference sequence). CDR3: CSANDRVSLNQPQHF. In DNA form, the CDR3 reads TGCAGTGCTAACGACAGGGTCTCTCTCAATCAGCCCCAGCATTTT.

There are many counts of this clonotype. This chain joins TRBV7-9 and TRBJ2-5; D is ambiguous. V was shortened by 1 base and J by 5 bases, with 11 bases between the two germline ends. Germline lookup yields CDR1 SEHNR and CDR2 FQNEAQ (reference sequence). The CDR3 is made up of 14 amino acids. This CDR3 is CASSLEGLEETQYF. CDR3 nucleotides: TGTGCCAGCAGCTTAGAAGGTCTAGAGGAGACCCAGTACTTC.

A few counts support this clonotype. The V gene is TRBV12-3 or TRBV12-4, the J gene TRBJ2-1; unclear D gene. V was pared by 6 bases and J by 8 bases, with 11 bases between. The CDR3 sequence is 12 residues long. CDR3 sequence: CASRPTFDEQFF. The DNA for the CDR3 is TGTGCCAGCAGGCCCACTTTCGATGAGCAGTTCTTC.

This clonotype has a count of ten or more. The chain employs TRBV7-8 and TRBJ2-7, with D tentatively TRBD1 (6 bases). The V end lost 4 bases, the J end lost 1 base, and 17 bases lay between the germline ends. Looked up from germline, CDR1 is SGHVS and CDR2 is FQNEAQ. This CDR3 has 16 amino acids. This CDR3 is CASSSIRDKPSYEQYF. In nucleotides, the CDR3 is TGTGCCAGCAGCTCGATCCGGGACAAGCCGTCCTACGAGCAGTACTTC.

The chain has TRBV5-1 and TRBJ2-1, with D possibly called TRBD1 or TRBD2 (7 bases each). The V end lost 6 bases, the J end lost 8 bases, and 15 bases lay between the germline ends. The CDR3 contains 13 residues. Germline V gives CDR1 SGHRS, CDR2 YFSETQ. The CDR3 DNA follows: TGCGCCAGCAAGGAAGGGAGGGGGCATGAGCAGTTCTTC. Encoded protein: CASKEGRGHEQFF.

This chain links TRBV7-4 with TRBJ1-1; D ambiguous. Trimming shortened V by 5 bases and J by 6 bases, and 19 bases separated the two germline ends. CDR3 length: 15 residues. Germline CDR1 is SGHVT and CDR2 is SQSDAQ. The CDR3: CASSHPPTGRPEAFF. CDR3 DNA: TGTGCCAGCAGCCATCCTCCTACCGGACGGCCTGAAGCTTTCTTT.

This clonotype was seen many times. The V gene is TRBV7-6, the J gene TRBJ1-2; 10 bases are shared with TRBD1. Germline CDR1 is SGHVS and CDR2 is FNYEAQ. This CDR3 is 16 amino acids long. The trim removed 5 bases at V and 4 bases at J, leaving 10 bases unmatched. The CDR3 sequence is CASSPQDRGLFYGYTF. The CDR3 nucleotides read TGTGCCAGCAGCCCGCAAGACAGGGGGCTTTTCTATGGCTACACCTTC. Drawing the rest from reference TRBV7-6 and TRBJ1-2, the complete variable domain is GAGVSQSPRYKVTKRGQDVALRCDPISGHVSLYWYRQALGQGPEFLTYFNYEAQQDKSGLPNDRFSAERPEGSISTLTIQRTEQRDSAMYRCASSPQDRGLFYGYTFGSGTRLTVV.

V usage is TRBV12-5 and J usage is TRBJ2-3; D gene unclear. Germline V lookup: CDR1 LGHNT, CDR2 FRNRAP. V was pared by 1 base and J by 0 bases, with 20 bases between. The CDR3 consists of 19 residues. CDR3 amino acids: CASGLGTDTFLLSTDTQYF. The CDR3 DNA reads TGTGCTAGTGGTTTGGGAACGGATACATTCTTACTTAGCACAGATACGCAGTATTTT.

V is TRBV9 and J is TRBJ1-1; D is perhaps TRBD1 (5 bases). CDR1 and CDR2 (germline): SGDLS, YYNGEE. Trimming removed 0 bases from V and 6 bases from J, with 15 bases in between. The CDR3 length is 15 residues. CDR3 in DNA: TGTGCCAGCAGCGTAGTAGAGGGACGGTTCGCTGAAGCTTTCTTT. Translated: CASSVVEGRFAEAFF.

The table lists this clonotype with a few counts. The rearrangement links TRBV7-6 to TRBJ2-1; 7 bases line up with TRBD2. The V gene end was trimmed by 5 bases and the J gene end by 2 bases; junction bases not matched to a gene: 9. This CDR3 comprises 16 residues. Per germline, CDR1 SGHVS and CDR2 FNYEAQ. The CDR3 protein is CASSQRMGTTYNEQFF. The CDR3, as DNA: TGTGCCAGCAGCCAGAGGATGGGGACTACCTACAATGAGCAGTTCTTC.

CDR3 DNA sequence: TGTGCCAGCAAATTCGGGGGGAGGGGGAGTAATGAGCAGTTCTTC. This codes for CASKFGGRGSNEQFF. The chain joins TRBV27 to TRBJ2-1; TRBD2 might be the D (7 bases). CDR1 and CDR2 from the germline V gene are MNHEY and SMNVEV (reference sequence). CDR3 length: 15 residues. Trimming shortened V by 7 bases and J by 7 bases, and 20 bases separated the two germline ends.

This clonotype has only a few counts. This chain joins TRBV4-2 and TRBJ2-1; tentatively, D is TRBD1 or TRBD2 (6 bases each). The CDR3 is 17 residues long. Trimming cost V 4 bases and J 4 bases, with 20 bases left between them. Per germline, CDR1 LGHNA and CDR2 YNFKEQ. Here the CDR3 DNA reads TGTGCCAGCAGCCTGGTTGGGGGGCGGGGAGATTACAATGAGCAGTTCTTC. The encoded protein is CASSLVGGRGDYNEQFF.

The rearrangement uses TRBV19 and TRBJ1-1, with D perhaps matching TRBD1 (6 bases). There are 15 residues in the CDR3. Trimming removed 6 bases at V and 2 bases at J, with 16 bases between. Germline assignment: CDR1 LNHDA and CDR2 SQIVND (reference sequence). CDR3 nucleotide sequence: TGTGCCAGTAGAATCGGGGGCTGGGGCAACACTGAAGCTTTCTTT. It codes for CASRIGGWGNTEAFF.

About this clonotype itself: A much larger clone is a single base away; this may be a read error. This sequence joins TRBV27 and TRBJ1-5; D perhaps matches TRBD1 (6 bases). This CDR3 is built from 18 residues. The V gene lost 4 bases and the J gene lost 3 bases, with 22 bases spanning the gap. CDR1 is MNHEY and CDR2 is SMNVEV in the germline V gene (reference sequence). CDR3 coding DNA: TGTGCCAGCAGTTCCTATGACAGGTCCGTGTCTTCCAATCAGCCCCAGCATTTT. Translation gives CASSSYDRSVSSNQPQHF.

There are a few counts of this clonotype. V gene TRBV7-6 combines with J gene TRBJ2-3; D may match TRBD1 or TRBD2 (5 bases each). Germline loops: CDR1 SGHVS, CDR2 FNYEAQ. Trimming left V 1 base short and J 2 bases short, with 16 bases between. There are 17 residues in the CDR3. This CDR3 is CASSLEIWGTATDTQYF. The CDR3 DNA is TGTGCCAGCAGCTTAGAGATCTGGGGGACGGCCACAGATACGCAGTATTTT.

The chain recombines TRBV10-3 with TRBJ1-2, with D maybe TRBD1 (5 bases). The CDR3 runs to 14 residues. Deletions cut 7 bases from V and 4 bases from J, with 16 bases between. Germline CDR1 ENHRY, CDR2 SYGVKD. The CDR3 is CAITSTDGAYGYTF. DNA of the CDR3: TGTGCCATCACATCGACAGATGGGGCCTATGGCTACACCTTC.

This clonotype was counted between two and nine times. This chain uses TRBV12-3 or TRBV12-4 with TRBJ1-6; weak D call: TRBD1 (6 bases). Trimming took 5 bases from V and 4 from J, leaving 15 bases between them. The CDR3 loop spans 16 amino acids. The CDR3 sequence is CASSPHRAGYNSPLHF. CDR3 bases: TGTGCCAGCAGTCCACACAGGGCGGGATATAATTCACCCCTCCACTTT.

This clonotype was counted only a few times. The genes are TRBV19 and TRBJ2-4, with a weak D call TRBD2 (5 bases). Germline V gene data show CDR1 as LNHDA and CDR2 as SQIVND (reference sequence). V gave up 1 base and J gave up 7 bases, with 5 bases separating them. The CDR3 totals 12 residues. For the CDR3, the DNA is TGTGCCAGTAGTATAGGAGGGAACATTCAGTACTTC. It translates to CASSIGGNIQYF.

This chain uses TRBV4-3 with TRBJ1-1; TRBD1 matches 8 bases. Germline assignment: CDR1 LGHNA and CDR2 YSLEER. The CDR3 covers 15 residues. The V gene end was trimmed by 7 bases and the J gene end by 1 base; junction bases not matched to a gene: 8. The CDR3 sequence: CASKRIGTGNTEAFF. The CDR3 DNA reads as TGCGCCAGCAAGCGGATAGGGACAGGGAACACTGAAGCTTTCTTT.

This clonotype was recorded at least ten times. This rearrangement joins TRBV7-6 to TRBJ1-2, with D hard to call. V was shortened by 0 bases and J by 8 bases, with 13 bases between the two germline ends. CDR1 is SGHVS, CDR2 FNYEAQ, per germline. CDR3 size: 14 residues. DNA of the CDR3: TGTGCCAGCAGCTTAGCGCACAAAACGGGAGGCTACACCTTC. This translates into CASSLAHKTGGYTF.

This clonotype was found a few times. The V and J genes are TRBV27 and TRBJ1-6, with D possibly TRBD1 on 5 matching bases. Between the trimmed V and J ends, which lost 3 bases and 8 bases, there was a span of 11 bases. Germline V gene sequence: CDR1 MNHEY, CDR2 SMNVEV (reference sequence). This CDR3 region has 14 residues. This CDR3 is CASSFAQGDSPLHF. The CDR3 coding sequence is TGTGCCAGCAGTTTCGCCCAGGGCGATTCACCCCTCCACTTT.

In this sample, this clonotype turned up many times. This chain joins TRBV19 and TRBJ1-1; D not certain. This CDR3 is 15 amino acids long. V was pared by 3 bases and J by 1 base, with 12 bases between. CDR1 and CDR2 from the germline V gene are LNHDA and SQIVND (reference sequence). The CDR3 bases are TGTGCCAGTAGTATCTCCGCGGTCAAGAACACTGAAGCTTTCTTT. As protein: CASSISAVKNTEAFF.

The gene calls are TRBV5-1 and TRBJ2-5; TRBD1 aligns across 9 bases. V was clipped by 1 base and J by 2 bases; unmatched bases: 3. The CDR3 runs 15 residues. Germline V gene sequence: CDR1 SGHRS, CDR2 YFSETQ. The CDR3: CASSLPGTGQETQYF. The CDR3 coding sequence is TGCGCCAGCAGCTTGCCCGGGACAGGGCAAGAGACCCAGTACTTC.

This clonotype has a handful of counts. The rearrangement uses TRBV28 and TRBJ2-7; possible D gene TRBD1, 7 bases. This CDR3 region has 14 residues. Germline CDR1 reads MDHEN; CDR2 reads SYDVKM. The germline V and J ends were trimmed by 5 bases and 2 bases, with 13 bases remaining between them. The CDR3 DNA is TGTGCCAGCAGTCCGCGGGACAGTCCCTACGAGCAGTACGTC. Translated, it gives CASSPRDSPYEQYV.

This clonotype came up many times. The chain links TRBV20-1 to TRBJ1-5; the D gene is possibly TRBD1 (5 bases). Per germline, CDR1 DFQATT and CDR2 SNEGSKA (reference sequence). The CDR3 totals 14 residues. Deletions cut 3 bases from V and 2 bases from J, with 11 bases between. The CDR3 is CSASLRAGNQPQHF. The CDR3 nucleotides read TGCAGTGCTAGTCTCAGGGCAGGCAATCAGCCCCAGCATTTT.

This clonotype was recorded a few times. CDR3 in amino acids: CASSWTGHQETQYF. The CDR3 coding sequence is TGTGCCAGCAGCTGGACAGGTCACCAAGAGACCCAGTACTTC. The chain uses TRBV27 and TRBJ2-5; TRBD1 matches 7 bases. The CDR3 runs to 14 residues. Germline CDR1 reads MNHEY; CDR2 reads SMNVEV (reference sequence). After removal of 6 bases from V and 0 bases from J, the junction contained 4 bases not matched to a gene.

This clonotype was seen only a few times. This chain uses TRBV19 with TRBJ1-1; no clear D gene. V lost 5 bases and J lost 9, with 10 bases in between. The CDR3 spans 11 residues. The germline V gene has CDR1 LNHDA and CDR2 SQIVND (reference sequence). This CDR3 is CASSWATQAFF. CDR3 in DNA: TGTGCCAGTAGTTGGGCAACCCAAGCTTTCTTT.

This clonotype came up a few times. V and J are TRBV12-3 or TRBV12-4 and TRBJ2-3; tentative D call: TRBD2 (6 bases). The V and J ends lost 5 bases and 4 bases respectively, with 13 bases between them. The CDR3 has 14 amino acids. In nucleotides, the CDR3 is TGTGCCAGCAGTCGGGACTTTTCGCCAGATACGCAGTATTTT. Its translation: CASSRDFSPDTQYF.

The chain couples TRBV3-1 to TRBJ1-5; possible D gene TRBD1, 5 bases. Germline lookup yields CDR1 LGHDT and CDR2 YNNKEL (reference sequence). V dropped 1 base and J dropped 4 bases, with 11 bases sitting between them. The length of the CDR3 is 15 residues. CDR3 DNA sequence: TGTGCCAGCAGCCAAGGTGGGGGAGCGAATCAGCCCCAGCATTTT. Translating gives CASSQGGGANQPQHF.

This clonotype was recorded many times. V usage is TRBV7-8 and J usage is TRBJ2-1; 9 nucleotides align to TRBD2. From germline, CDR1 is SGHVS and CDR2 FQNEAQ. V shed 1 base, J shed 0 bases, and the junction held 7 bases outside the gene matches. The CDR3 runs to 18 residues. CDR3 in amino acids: CASSLGSSGASSYNEQFF. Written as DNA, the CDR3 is TGTGCCAGCAGCTTAGGCTCTAGCGGGGCGAGCTCCTACAATGAGCAGTTCTTC.